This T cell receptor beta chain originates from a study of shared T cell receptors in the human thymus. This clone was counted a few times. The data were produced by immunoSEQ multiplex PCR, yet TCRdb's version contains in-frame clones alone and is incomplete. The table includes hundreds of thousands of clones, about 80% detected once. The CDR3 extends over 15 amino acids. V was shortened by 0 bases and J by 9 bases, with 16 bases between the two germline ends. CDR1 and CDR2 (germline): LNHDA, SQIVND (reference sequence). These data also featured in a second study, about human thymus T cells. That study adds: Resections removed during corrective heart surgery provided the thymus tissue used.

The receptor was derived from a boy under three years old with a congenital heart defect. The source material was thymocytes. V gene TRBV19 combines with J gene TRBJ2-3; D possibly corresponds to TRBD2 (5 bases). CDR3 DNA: TGTGCCAGTAGTATAGATCTGGGTGGACTTTGCACGCAGTATTTT. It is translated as CASSIDLGGLCTQYF.